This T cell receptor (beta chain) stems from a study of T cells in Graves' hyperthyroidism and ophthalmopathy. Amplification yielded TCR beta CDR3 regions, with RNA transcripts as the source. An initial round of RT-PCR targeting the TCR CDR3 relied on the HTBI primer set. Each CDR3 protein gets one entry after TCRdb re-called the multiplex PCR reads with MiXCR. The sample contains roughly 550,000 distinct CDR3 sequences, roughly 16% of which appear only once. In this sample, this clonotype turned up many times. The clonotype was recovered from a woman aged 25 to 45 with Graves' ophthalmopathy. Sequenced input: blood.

Here the CDR3 reads CASSELADTQYF. The CDR3 DNA sequence: TGTGCCAGCAGTGAATTAGCAGATACGCAGTATTTT. The genes are TRBV2 and TRBJ2-3; D not resolved. CDR1 and CDR2 from the germline V gene are SNHLY and FYNNEI. Trimming left V 2 bases short and J 4 bases short, with 4 bases between. This CDR3 is built from 12 residues.